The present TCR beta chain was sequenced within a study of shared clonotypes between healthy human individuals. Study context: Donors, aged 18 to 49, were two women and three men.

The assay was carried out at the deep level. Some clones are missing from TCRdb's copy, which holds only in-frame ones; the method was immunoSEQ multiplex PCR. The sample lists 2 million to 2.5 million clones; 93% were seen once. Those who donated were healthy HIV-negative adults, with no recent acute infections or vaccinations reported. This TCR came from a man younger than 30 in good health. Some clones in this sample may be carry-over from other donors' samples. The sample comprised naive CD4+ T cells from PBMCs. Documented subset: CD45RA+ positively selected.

CDR3 in amino acids: CASSSGYREANEKLFF. The CDR3 DNA sequence: TGTGCCAGCAGCTCGGGCTACAGGGAAGCTAATGAAAAACTGTTTTTT. The rearrangement joins TRBV7-6 to TRBJ1-4, with D maybe TRBD1 (6 bases). Trimming took off 4 bases at V and 3 bases at J, with 15 bases between the two ends. Germline-derived CDR1 and CDR2 are SGHVS and FNYEAQ. This CDR3 contains 16 residues.